This passage covers 32 T cell receptor beta chains from one sample sequenced in a study of blood T cell repertoires in COVID-19. Generated by immunoSEQ multiplex PCR, the TCRdb table keeps only in-frame clones and is missing some. The sample includes some 170,000 clones, around 83% of them seen just once. Sequencing input: PBMCs or T cells enriched from blood (not recorded which). Receptor source: a man between 45 and 60 years old who had recovered from COVID-19.

The chain is built from TRBV21-1 and TRBJ1-5; whether TRBD1, the table's D call, matches the DNA was not checked. TRBV21-1 is described as a pseudogene. This CDR3 has 16 amino acids. The CDR3 DNA reads as TGTGCCAGCAGCAATGCGGGACAGGTACTCAATCAGCCCCAGCATTTT. Translated, it gives CASSNAGQVLNQPQHF.

The chain is built from TRBV2 and TRBJ1-5; a weak D match, TRBD1 (6 bases). CDR1 and CDR2 from the germline V gene are SNHLY and FYNNEI. Trimming took 10 bases from V and 3 from J, leaving 13 bases between them. The CDR3 contains 13 residues. The CDR3 loop reads CATRTEYNQPQHF. CDR3 nucleotides: TGTGCCACCAGGACAGAGTACAATCAGCCCCAGCATTTT.

The chain employs TRBV19 and TRBJ1-5; possible D gene TRBD1, 6 bases. CDR3 length: 16 residues. The ends were cut back, 7 bases at V and 0 bases at J, with 16 bases in the middle. The germline CDR1 and CDR2 sequences are LNHDA and SQIVND (reference sequence). The CDR3 DNA reads as TGTGCCAGTAATAGGGACAACTCTAATAGCAATCAGCCCCAGCATTTT. It codes for CASNRDNSNSNQPQHF.

This rearrangement joins TRBV5-1 to TRBJ2-1; TRBD1 matches 8 bases. With 4 bases clipped from V and 8 bases from J, the junction kept 11 bases outside the gene matches. The CDR3 contains 15 residues. Germline V gene data show CDR1 as SGHRS and CDR2 as YFSETQ. CDR3 in DNA: TGCGCCAGCAGCCCACAGGGGGGAAAATTCGATGAGCAGTTCTTC. It is translated as CASSPQGGKFDEQFF.

This clone was detected once. The chain uses TRBV11-3 and TRBJ2-2; 9 nucleotides line up with TRBD2. From germline, CDR1 is SGHNT and CDR2 YENEEA. V shed 0 bases and J 1 base; nucleotides not matched to a gene: 0. This CDR3 spans 16 amino acids. The chain's CDR3 is CASSLERGGNTGELFF. CDR3 bases: TGTGCCAGCAGCTTAGAGCGGGGGGGGAACACCGGGGAGCTGTTTTTT.

J is TRBJ1-2 and V is TRBV7-8; 7 bases fit TRBD1. Germline CDR1 is SGHVS and CDR2 is FQNEAQ. This CDR3 comprises 17 residues. The trim removed 3 bases at V and 0 bases at J, leaving 10 bases unmatched. This CDR3 is CASSLADRSPPNYGYTF. The CDR3 DNA follows: TGTGCCAGCAGCTTGGCGGACAGGTCGCCCCCTAACTATGGCTACACCTTC.

The chain has TRBV27 and TRBJ2-6, with a possible D match to TRBD1 (6 bases). Germline CDR1 is MNHEY and CDR2 is SMNVEV (reference sequence). The CDR3 runs to 14 residues. The V end lost 5 bases, the J end lost 2 bases, and 7 bases lay between the germline ends. CDR3 sequence: CASSQGTGANVLTF. As DNA, the CDR3 is TGTGCCAGCAGTCAGGGGACTGGGGCCAACGTCCTGACTTTC.

The chain carries TRBV30 and TRBJ1-6, with D unresolved. V was shortened by 2 bases and J by 6 bases, with 8 bases between the two germline ends. CDR3 length equals 13 residues. Germline CDR1 GTSNPN, CDR2 SVGIG (reference sequence). The CDR3 coding sequence is TGTGCCTGGAGTCTAACCTTTAATTCACCCCTCCACTTT. Its protein is CAWSLTFNSPLHF.

The V gene is TRBV14, the J gene TRBJ1-6, with D uncertain. The V gene lost 3 bases and the J gene lost 9 bases, with 12 bases spanning the gap. The germline V gene encodes CDR1 SGHDN and CDR2 FVKESK. The CDR3 has 14 residues. This chain's CDR3 is CASSHGGYGSPLHF. DNA for the CDR3: TGTGCCAGCAGCCACGGCGGGTATGGTTCACCCCTCCACTTT. The full variable domain, with the rest looked up from reference TRBV14 and TRBJ1-6, is EAGVTQFPSHSVIEKGQTVTLRCDPISGHDNLYWYRRVMGKEIKFLLHFVKESKQDESGMPNNRFLAERTGGTYSTLKVQPAELEDSGVYFCASSHGGYGSPLHFGNGTRLTVT.

The rearrangement links TRBV2 to TRBJ1-4; 7 positions match TRBD1. CDR3 size: 15 residues. Unmatched junction bases numbered 10, after V lost 6 bases and J lost 6 bases. Germline assignment: CDR1 SNHLY and CDR2 FYNNEI. The CDR3 region has the DNA TGTGCCAGCAGCATACAGGGGTTGAGTTATGAAAAACTGTTTTTT. Residues: CASSIQGLSYEKLFF.

This CDR3 is CASRFARDRVSEQYF. The CDR3 DNA reads TGTGCCAGCAGGTTTGCCCGGGACAGGGTAAGCGAGCAGTACTTC. The chain has TRBV27 and TRBJ2-7; 9 bases agree with TRBD1. The CDR3 length is 15 residues. Germline CDR1 and CDR2: MNHEY and SMNVEV (reference sequence). V was pared by 6 bases and J by 6 bases, with 12 bases of the junction left unmatched.

The rearrangement links TRBV13 to TRBJ2-3, with 7 bases fitting TRBD2. This CDR3 contains 12 residues. Germline V gene sequence: CDR1 PRHDT, CDR2 FYEKMQ (reference sequence). Trimming at V came to 5 bases and at J to 4 bases, leaving 0 bases not matched to a gene. Here the CDR3 DNA reads TGTGCCAGCAGCCGGGGGGCAGATACGCAGTATTTT. It encodes CASSRGADTQYF.

This chain links TRBV18 with TRBJ2-5; the match to TRBD1 covers 9 bases. The germline V gene encodes CDR1 KGHSH and CDR2 LQKENI. The junction had 7 bases not matched to a gene; V was cut back by 3 bases and J by 2 bases. This CDR3 has 16 amino acids. The CDR3 DNA reads TGTGCCAGCTCACCGGGACAGGGCGGCGGGCAAGAGACCCAGTACTTC. Translation gives CASSPGQGGGQETQYF.

V and J are TRBV11-2 and TRBJ1-2; the D gene is possibly TRBD1 (6 bases). The CDR3 length is 15 residues. Between the trimmed V and J ends, which lost 6 bases and 0 bases, there was a span of 14 bases. Germline CDR1 reads SGHAT; CDR2 reads FQNNGV. The CDR3 coding sequence is TGTGCCAGCAGGCCTTCCAGGGGCTCTAACTATGGCTACACCTTC. Its translation is CASRPSRGSNYGYTF. Supplemented by reference TRBV11-2 and TRBJ1-2, the full variable domain reads EAGVAQSPRYKIIEKRQSVAFWCNPISGHATLYWYQQILGQGPKLLIQFQNNGVVDDSQLPKDRFSAERLKGVDSTLKIQPAKLEDSAVYLCASRPSRGSNYGYTFGSGTRLTVV.

The chain employs TRBV4-1 and TRBJ2-1; TRBD2 matches 14 bases. Germline trimming cut 4 bases from V and 7 bases from J; bases unmatched to any gene: 6. The CDR3 is made up of 16 amino acids. Germline-derived CDR1 and CDR2 are MGHRA and YSYEKL. The CDR3: CASSRLAGGPGNEQFF. CDR3 bases: TGCGCCAGCAGCCGACTAGCGGGGGGGCCGGGTAATGAGCAGTTCTTC.

This clone was picked up a small number of times. CDR3 region: CASSLGRGTGELFF. CDR3 nucleotide sequence: TGTGCCAGCAGCTTGGGGAGGGGCACCGGGGAGCTGTTTTTT. The chain combines TRBV7-8 with TRBJ2-2, with 7 positions matching TRBD2. CDR3 size: 14 residues. Germline CDR1 and CDR2: SGHVS and FQNEAQ. V was clipped by 3 bases and J by 4 bases; unmatched bases: 2. Combining the CDR3 with reference TRBV7-8 and TRBJ2-2 gives the whole variable domain GAGVSQSPRYKVAKRGQDVALRCDPISGHVSLFWYQQALGQGPEFLTYFQNEAQLDKSGLPSDRFFAERPEGSVSTLKIQRTQQEDSAVYLCASSLGRGTGELFFGEGSRLTVL.

V usage is TRBV10-3 and J usage is TRBJ2-1, with TRBD2 matching over 7 bases. The J segment lost 3 bases and the V segment lost 3 bases, leaving 2 bases of the junction unmatched. The germline CDR1 and CDR2 sequences are ENHRY and SYGVKD. CDR3 size: 14 residues. CDR3 amino acids: CAISEAGLYNEQFF. CDR3 coding DNA: TGTGCCATCAGTGAAGCGGGGCTCTACAATGAGCAGTTCTTC.

The chain employs TRBV27 and TRBJ2-3, with 7 bases lining up with TRBD1. J lost 3 bases, V lost 6 bases, and 3 bases had no gene match. The CDR3 sequence is 13 residues long. From germline, CDR1 is MNHEY and CDR2 SMNVEV (reference sequence). The CDR3 region has the DNA TGTGCCAGCAGGACAGGGAATACAGATACGCAGTATTTT. It translates to CASRTGNTDTQYF.

This chain connects TRBV18 to TRBJ2-5, with D perhaps TRBD1 (6 bases). Trimming took 3 bases from V and 4 from J, leaving 9 bases between them. Per germline, CDR1 KGHSH and CDR2 LQKENI. The CDR3 consists of 13 residues. CDR3 in amino acids: CASSPGTLETQYF. DNA of the CDR3: TGTGCCAGCTCACCGGGGACACTAGAGACCCAGTACTTC.

This sequence joins TRBV19 and TRBJ2-2; D gene unclear. Per the germline V gene, CDR1 is LNHDA and CDR2 is SQIVND (reference sequence). CDR3 size: 14 residues. Trimming removed 2 bases from V and 7 bases from J, with 11 bases in between. The CDR3 spells CASSISLEVGELFF. The CDR3 bases are TGTGCCAGTAGTATATCCCTAGAAGTCGGGGAGCTGTTTTTT.

V is TRBV6-7 and J is TRBJ2-2, with D perhaps TRBD1 (6 bases). TRBV6-7 is flagged as an ORF with uncertain function. V was pared by 5 bases and J by 2 bases, with 24 bases between. The CDR3 covers 19 residues. CDR3 in DNA: TGTGCCAGCAGTCATCGAGTGGCTGGTTGTGGGGGCAACACCGGGGAGCTGTTTTTT. It is translated as CASSHRVAGCGGNTGELFF.

The chain combines TRBV2 with TRBJ1-2; the match to TRBD1 covers 7 bases. CDR1 and CDR2 (germline): SNHLY, FYNNEI. Losses at the gene ends were 5 bases for V and 5 bases for J; bases not matched to a gene: 8. This CDR3 has 14 residues. The CDR3 coding sequence is TGTGCCAGCAGTCCCGACAGGGAGTCTTATGGCTACACCTTC. Its translation: CASSPDRESYGYTF.

This clone was observed a handful of times. The chain couples TRBV7-2 to TRBJ2-3; 11 positions agree with TRBD2. Per the germline V gene, CDR1 is SGHTA and CDR2 is FQGNSA. V shed 6 bases, J shed 4 bases, and the junction held 12 bases outside the gene matches. This CDR3 is built from 17 residues. The CDR3 DNA follows: TGTGCCAGCAGTCCTCGGCTCCTAGCGGGGGGTCCAGATACGCAGTATTTT. Encoded protein: CASSPRLLAGGPDTQYF.

This clone was seen just once. DNA for the CDR3: TGTGCCAGCAGGGAGGGACAGGGGGCGCTTGGCTACACCTTC. Amino acid sequence: CASREGQGALGYTF. V gene TRBV25-1 combines with J gene TRBJ1-2; 12 positions agree with TRBD1. CDR3 length equals 14 residues. Germline loops: CDR1 MGHDK, CDR2 SYGVNS. V dropped 6 bases and J dropped 7; count of bases not matched to a gene: 6.

The rearrangement uses TRBV5-1 and TRBJ1-2; TRBD1 matches at 8 bases. CDR1 is SGHRS, CDR2 YFSETQ, per germline. The CDR3 sequence is 16 residues long. V was pared by 0 bases and J by 2 bases, with 6 bases of the junction left unmatched. The DNA of the CDR3 is TGCGCCAGCAGCTTGGCCGGGACAGGAGGGAACTATGGCTACACCTTC. The encoded protein is CASSLAGTGGNYGYTF.

This chain connects TRBV19 to TRBJ2-2; D perhaps matches TRBD1 (5 bases). This CDR3 is 17 amino acids long. Germline loops: CDR1 LNHDA, CDR2 SQIVND (reference sequence). V was trimmed by 0 bases and J by 7 bases, leaving 18 bases between them. The DNA of the CDR3 is TGTGCCAGTAGTATAGATTTGAGACAGTTCCCCCACGGGGAGCTGTTTTTT. Translation: CASSIDLRQFPHGELFF. The whole variable domain, remainder taken from reference TRBV19 and TRBJ2-2, is DGGITQSPKYLFRKEGQNVTLSCEQNLNHDAMYWYRQDPGQGLRLIYYSQIVNDFQKGDIAEGYSVSREKKESFPLTVTSAQKNPTAFYLCASSIDLRQFPHGELFFGEGSRLTVL.

The rearrangement uses TRBV5-1 and TRBJ1-1; D gene unclear. The CDR3 consists of 13 residues. CDR1 is SGHRS, CDR2 YFSETQ, per germline. Trimming removed 4 bases from V and 1 base from J, with 8 bases in between. The CDR3 sequence: CASSPEGNTEAFF. The CDR3 DNA is TGCGCCAGCAGCCCAGAGGGGAACACTGAAGCTTTCTTT.

This clone was found a few times. The chain carries TRBV10-1 and TRBJ1-6, with 7 bases that match TRBD1. The CDR3 runs to 13 residues. After removal of 3 bases from V and 9 bases from J, the junction contained 2 bases not matched to a gene. Germline V gene data show CDR1 as WNHNN and CDR2 as SYGVQD (reference sequence). In DNA form, the CDR3 reads TGCGCCAGCAGTGAACAGGGGTTTTCACCCCTCCACTTT. This encodes CASSEQGFSPLHF.

This clone was recorded a few times. The chain has TRBV7-2 and TRBJ1-2, with D maybe TRBD1 (6 bases). This CDR3 is 14 amino acids long. Germline V gives CDR1 SGHTA, CDR2 FQGNSA. The V and J ends lost 4 bases and 5 bases respectively, with 14 bases between them. CDR3 DNA: TGTGCCAGCAGCTCTAGCGGGGGGGCGTATGGCTACACCTTC. Translated, it gives CASSSSGGAYGYTF.

The gene calls are TRBV6-5 and TRBJ1-2; D not certain. The CDR3 sequence is 13 residues long. Trimming pared 4 bases from V and 4 bases from J, leaving 10 bases between. Germline V gene data show CDR1 as MNHEY and CDR2 as SVGAGI. The DNA of the CDR3 is TGTGCCAGCAGTTTCGGTAACCGCTATGGCTACACCTTC. Amino acids: CASSFGNRYGYTF.

The chain recombines TRBV3-1 (or the pseudogene TRBV3-2) with TRBJ1-1; 7 nucleotides align to TRBD1. Per germline, CDR1 LGHDT and CDR2 YNNKEL (reference sequence). Trimming cost V 2 bases and J 4 bases; bases outside gene matches: 13. The CDR3 runs 17 residues. CDR3 residues: CASSQLIQGSKGTEAFF. In nucleotides, the CDR3 is TGTGCCAGCAGCCAATTAATACAGGGGAGTAAGGGCACTGAAGCTTTCTTT.

V gene TRBV10-3 combines with J gene TRBJ2-3; 10 bases are shared with TRBD2. Germline assignment: CDR1 ENHRY and CDR2 SYGVKD. The CDR3 loop spans 14 amino acids. V was clipped by 3 bases and J by 5 bases; unmatched bases: 2. The CDR3 sequence: CAISEAGGIDTQYF. DNA for the CDR3: TGTGCCATCAGTGAAGCGGGGGGGATAGATACGCAGTATTTT.